This TCR beta chain was found in a study of shared clonotypes between healthy human individuals (TCRdb year 2020). Regarding the research as a whole: The cohort included three men and a couple of women between 18 and 49 years of age. Blood TCR repertoires of five healthy adults were deeply sequenced to estimate repertoire size and the extent of clonotype sharing between individuals. To increase sequencing depth and limit assay-specific biases, different laboratories used diverse techniques to prepare libraries and sequence TCR repertoires. For each donor, three plates each were used for CD4 naive and CD4 memory, two plates were used for CD8 naive, and one plate was used for CD8 memory. Leukapheresis yielded between about 0.94 and 8.9 billion PBMCs per donor. The study at large found these results: Pairwise subsampling led to the expectation that sequencing depth would affect the degree of clonotype sharing among donors. Even with the large sequencing depth, rarefaction of the sorted-subset datasets indicated that sequencing was incomplete. Naive subsets generally had larger estimated clonotype richness than memory subsets. The genetic and exposure-history diversity represented was limited by the small number of donors. Sharing across a handful of donors was observed for around 5% of naive CD4, about 4% of naive CD8, roughly 2.3% of memory CD4, and roughly 0.4% of memory CD8 clonotypes. Sampling was restricted to blood, and TCR repertoires in tissues likely differ from the TCR repertoires found in blood. Compared with non-shared clonotypes, the clonotypes found in all four sorted-subset donors had higher generation probabilities.

Germline trimming: 5 bases from V, 4 bases from J; junction bases outside gene matches: 10. The germline V gene (reference sequence) sets CDR1 to LNHDA and CDR2 to SQIVND. The CDR3 contains 15 residues, cysteine and phenylalanine counted. Only the CDR3 region is kept as DNA, spanning 45 bases read in frame from base 1. Using the deep immunoSEQ assay, multiplex PCR amplified TCR CDR3 regions from genomic DNA. Genomic DNA extracted from each cell subset was distributed evenly over all wells of several immunoSEQ 96-well plates, and each plate served as one replicate. For sorted subsets, each replicate PCR was loaded with about 0.2 ug genomic DNA, equivalent to about 30,000 T cell genomes. The purified libraries were quantified using a Qubit 3.0 fluorometer, sized with a Bioanalyzer 2100, and then quantified again using the KAPA Library Quantification kit. Each immunoSEQ 96-well plate was sequenced on its own single-read 150-cycle Illumina NextSeq 550 flow cell. As for the original processing: The immunoSEQ output contained only junctional sequences without quality scores, so filtering could not match that applied to full-length reads. To assign V/J genes and CDR3, sequences were annotated against IMGT germline references using PyIR, a Python wrapper for IgBLAST v1.9. Reads were filtered out if the reads had weak V/J assignments (E-value above 1e-6), no CDR3, stop codons, out-of-frame junctions, or ambiguous translated residues. A V3J clonotype was defined by an identical inferred V gene, J gene, and CDR3 amino acid sequence. Percentage overlap between repertoires was calculated by dividing the number of shared unique clonotypes by the size of the smaller repertoire. Repertoire richness was assessed with RTK rarefaction, the Chao1 estimator, and Recon v2.1 estimates of unobserved clonotypes. OLGA was used to compute generation probabilities for all TCRbeta clonotypes that the gDNA method yielded from four donors. The immuneACCESS repertoire file appears here via TCRdb, limited to in-frame rearrangements. These files lack a portion of the clones; in checked studies, under half of the deficit traces to unresolved V genes, and the cause of the others is not known. D and trimming come from the DNA, and the V and J calls and clone size come from that table. The sample profile shows some 2 million clones; 90% to 95% of them were found once. Clones ranked in the top ten supply approximately 0.13% of the sample.

Points on this clone: Its antigen specificity is not known. No per-base quality is available; no much larger clone lies one base away.

Donors were healthy HIV-negative adults with no recently reported acute infections or vaccinations. Every donor was a Caucasian adult residing in Nashville, Tennessee, USA. Magnetic negative selection was used to enrich CD4+ T cells, after which naive cells were positively selected on CD45RA and the negative fraction became the memory subset. After blood collection by leukapheresis, PBMCs were isolated using Ficoll-Histopaque density gradient centrifugation and then cryopreserved in the vapor phase of liquid nitrogen. Analytical flow cytometry was used to check the purity and quantity of each magnetically sorted T cell population. Genomic DNA was isolated from each sorted fraction and quantified by UV absorbance on a Nanodrop 2000c.

The origin of this receptor is a man between 18 and 35 years old in good health. The sequence links TRBV19 to TRBJ1-1; 7 bases in between match TRBD1. Sequenced sample: naive CD4+ T cells sorted from blood. The sample's cell subset or site label is to be understood as: CD45RA+ positively selected. Here the CDR3 is given as CASSAPRGGVTEAFF. The nucleotide sequence reads TGTGCCAGTAGTGCTCCCAGGGGGGGAGTCACTGAAGCTTTCTTT.